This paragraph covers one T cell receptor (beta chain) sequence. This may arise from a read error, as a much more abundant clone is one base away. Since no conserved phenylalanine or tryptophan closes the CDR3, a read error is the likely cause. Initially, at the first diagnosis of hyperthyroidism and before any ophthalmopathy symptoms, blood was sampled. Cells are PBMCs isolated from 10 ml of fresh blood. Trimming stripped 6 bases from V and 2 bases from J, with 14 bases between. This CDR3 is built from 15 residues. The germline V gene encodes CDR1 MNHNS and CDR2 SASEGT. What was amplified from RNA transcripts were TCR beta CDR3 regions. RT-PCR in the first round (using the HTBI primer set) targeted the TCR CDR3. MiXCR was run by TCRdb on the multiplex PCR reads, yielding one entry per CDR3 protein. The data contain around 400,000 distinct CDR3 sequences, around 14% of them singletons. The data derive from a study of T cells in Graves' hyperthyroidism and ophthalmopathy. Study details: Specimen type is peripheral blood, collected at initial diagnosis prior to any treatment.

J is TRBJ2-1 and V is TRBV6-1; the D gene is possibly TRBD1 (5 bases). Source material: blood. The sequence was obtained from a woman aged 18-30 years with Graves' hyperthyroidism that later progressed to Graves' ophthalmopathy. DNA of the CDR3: TGTGCCAGCAGCGTCGACAAGGGGCCCTACAATGAGCAGTTCCTC. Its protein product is CASSVDKGPYNEQFL.